This TCR beta chain derives from a study of vaccination effects on CD4 cells after COVID-19. Across the study: Samples taken from a few convalescent patients early and late after vaccination were obtained. Study-level findings and limits: Limitations: small convalescent group and missing early post-infection timepoints.

Expansion with viral peptide pools was applied to antigen-specific CD4+ T cells by the ViraFEST assay prior to sequencing. Cells that had been cultured for 10 days were the source of isolated CD4+ T cells. SARS-CoV-2 infected the person between March and December 2020, as confirmed by PCR. Each participant was given two doses of one vaccine (BNT162b2 or mRNA-1273). IL-2 at 9.5 to 10 IU/ml and peptides at 7.5 to 10 ug/ml were added to cultured PBMC, around 2.2 million per well. Half of the medium was exchanged for IL-2 medium on both days 3 and 7. In germline, CDR1 is MNHEY, CDR2 SMNVEV (reference sequence). The trim removed 8 bases at V and 4 bases at J, leaving 11 bases unmatched. CDR3 length: 15 amino acids. The method was immunoSEQ multiplex PCR; TCRdb's version includes in-frame clones alone and lacks a portion of them. The data contain 14,000 or so clones, 80% of them singletons. For this clone: Its antigen is currently unknown.

The chain links TRBV27 to TRBJ2-5, with TRBD1 identical over 9 bases. The TCR comes from a human donor who had a prior SARS-CoV-2 infection. The source material was CD4+ T cells from PBMCs cultured with SARS-CoV-2 spike peptides, sampled after COVID-19 vaccination. CDR3 protein: CASSSYRGRGETQYF. Written as DNA, the CDR3 is TGTGCCAGCTCGTCTTACAGGGGGCGGGGAGAGACCCAGTACTTC.